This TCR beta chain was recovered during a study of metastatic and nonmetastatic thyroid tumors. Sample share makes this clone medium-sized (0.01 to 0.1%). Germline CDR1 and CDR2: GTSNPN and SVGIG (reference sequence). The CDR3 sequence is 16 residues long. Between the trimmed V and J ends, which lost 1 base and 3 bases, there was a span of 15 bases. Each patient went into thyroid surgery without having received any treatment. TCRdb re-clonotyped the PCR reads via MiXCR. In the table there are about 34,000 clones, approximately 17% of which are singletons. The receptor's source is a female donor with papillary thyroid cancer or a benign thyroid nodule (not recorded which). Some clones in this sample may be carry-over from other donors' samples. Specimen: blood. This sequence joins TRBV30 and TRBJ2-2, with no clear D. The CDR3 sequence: CAWSAPLGRHTGELFF. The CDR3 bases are TGTGCCTGGAGTGCGCCCCTTGGACGGCACACCGGGGAGCTGTTTTTT.